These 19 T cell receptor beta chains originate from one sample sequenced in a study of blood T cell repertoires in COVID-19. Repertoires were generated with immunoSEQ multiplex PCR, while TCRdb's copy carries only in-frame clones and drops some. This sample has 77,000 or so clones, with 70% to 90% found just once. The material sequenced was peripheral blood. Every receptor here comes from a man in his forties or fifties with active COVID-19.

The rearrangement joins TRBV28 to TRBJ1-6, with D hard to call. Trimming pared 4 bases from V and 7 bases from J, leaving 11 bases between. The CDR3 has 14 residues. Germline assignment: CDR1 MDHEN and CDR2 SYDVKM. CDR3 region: CASSYRITNSPLHF. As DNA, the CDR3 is TGTGCCAGCAGTTACCGTATCACAAATTCACCCCTCCACTTT.

The CDR3 DNA sequence: TGTGCCAGCACCAACAGGGTAAATACGCAGTATTTT. Amino acids: CASTNRVNTQYF. The V and J genes are TRBV12-3 or TRBV12-4 and TRBJ2-3; tentative D call: TRBD1 (6 bases). The length of the CDR3 is 12 residues. The germline V and J ends were trimmed by 7 bases and 7 bases, with 12 bases remaining between them.

This CDR3 is CASSLTGSNEKLFF. The CDR3 DNA follows: TGTGCCAGCAGCTTGACGGGGAGTAATGAAAAACTGTTTTTT. The V and J genes are TRBV5-5 and TRBJ1-4; D remains unclear. CDR3 length equals 14 residues. V dropped 1 base and J dropped 4 bases, with 8 bases sitting between them. Germline V CDR1 and CDR2: SGHKS, YYEKEE (reference sequence).

In DNA form, the CDR3 reads TGTGCCAGCAGCACAGGGGACAGAATAGTTCCCTACGAGCAGTACTTC. It yields the protein CASSTGDRIVPYEQYF. This chain joins TRBV7-6 and TRBJ2-7; 7 bases line up with TRBD1. V shed 5 bases and J 2 bases; nucleotides not matched to a gene: 12. Per the germline V gene, CDR1 is SGHVS and CDR2 is FNYEAQ. The CDR3 contains 16 residues.

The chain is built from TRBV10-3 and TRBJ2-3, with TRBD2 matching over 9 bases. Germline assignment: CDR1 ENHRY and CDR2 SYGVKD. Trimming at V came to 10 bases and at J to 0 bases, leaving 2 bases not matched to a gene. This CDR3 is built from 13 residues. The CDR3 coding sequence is TGTGCCACCCTAGCGGGGAGCACAGATACGCAGTATTTT. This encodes CATLAGSTDTQYF.

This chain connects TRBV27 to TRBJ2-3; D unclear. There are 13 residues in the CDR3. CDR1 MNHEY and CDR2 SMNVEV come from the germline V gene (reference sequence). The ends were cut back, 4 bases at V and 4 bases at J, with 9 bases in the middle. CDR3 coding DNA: TGTGCCAGCAGTTCCCCTCCCGCAGATACGCAGTATTTT. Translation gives CASSSPPADTQYF.

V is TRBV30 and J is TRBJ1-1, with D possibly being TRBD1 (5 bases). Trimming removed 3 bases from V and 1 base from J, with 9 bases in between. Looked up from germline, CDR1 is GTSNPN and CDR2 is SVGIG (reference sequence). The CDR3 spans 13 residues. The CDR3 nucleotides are TGTGCCTGGAGGGGGCTCGGGAACACTGAAGCTTTCTTT. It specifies CAWRGLGNTEAFF.

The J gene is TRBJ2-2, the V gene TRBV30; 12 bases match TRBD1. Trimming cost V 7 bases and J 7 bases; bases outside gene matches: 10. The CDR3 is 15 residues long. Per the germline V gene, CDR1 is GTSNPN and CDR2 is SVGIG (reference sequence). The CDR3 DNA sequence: TGTGCCTCGCGCCGGGACAGGGGGCGTCACGGGGAGCTGTTTTTT. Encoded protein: CASRRDRGRHGELFF.

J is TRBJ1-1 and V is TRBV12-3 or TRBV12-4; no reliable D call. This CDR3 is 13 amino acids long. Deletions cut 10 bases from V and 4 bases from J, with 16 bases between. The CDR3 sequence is CANRRSGSTEAFF. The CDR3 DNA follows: TGTGCCAACCGTCGCTCCGGGAGCACTGAAGCTTTCTTT.

CDR3 nucleotide sequence: TGTGCCAGCACCTGGACAGTCCAGGAGACCCAGTACTTC. Translating gives CASTWTVQETQYF. The chain uses TRBV7-9 and TRBJ2-5; weak D call: TRBD1 (6 bases). There are 13 residues in the CDR3. In germline, CDR1 is SEHNR, CDR2 FQNEAQ (reference sequence). The germline V and J ends were trimmed by 7 bases and 5 bases, with 14 bases remaining between them.

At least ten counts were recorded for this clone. The CDR3 sequence: CASREETGDAGELFF. CDR3 nucleotides: TGTGCCAGCAGGGAGGAAACAGGGGACGCCGGGGAGCTGTTTTTT. V usage is TRBV6-5 and J usage is TRBJ2-2; 7 positions match TRBD1. The CDR3 has 15 residues. Trimming removed 6 bases from V and 6 bases from J; junction bases left unmatched: 10. The germline V gene encodes CDR1 MNHEY and CDR2 SVGAGI.

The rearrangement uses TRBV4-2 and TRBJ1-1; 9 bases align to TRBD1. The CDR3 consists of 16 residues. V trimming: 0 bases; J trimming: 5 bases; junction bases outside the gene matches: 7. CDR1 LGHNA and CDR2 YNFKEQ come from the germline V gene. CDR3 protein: CASSQDGDRGRTEAFF. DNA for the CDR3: TGTGCCAGCAGCCAAGATGGAGACAGGGGGAGGACTGAAGCTTTCTTT.

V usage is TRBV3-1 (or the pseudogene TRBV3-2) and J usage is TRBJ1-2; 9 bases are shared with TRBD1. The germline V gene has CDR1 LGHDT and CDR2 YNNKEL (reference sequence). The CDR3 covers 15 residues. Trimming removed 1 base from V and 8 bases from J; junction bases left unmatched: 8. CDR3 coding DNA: TGTGCCAGCAGCCAAGGCCGGACAGGGGTCGGCGGCTACACCTTC. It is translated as CASSQGRTGVGGYTF.

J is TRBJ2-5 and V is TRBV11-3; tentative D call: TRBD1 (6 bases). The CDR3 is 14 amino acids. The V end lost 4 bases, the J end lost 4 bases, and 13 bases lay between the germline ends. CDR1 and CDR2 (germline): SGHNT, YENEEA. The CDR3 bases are TGTGCCAGCAGCTCCAGGGGTGTGGGAGAGACCCAGTACTTC. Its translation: CASSSRGVGETQYF.

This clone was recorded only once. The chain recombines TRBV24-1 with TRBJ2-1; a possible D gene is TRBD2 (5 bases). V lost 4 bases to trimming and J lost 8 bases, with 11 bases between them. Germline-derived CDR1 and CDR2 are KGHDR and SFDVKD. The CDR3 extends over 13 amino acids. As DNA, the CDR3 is TGTGCCACCAGTGACCCAACTAGACATGAGCAGTTCTTC. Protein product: CATSDPTRHEQFF.

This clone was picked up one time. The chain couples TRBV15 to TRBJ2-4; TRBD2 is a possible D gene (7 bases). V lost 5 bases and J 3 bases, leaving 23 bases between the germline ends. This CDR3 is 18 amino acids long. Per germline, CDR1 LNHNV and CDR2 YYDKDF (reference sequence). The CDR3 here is CATSSLGGLAVNKNIQYF. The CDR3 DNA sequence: TGTGCCACCAGCTCCTTGGGGGGGCTAGCGGTAAACAAAAACATTCAGTACTTC.

This CDR3 is CASSLTIGTEAFF. The CDR3 nucleotides are TGTGCCAGCAGCTTAACTATCGGGACTGAAGCTTTCTTT. The chain couples TRBV7-9 to TRBJ1-1; D not certain. The CDR3 spans 13 residues. Germline V gene lookup returns CDR1 SEHNR and CDR2 FQNEAQ (reference sequence). V was trimmed by 2 bases and J by 5 bases, leaving 9 bases between them.

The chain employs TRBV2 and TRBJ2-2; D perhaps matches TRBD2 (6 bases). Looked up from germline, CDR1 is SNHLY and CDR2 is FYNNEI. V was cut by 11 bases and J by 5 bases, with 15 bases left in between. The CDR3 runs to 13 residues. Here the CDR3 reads CALSGQGTGELFF. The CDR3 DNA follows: TGTGCCCTCAGCGGGCAGGGTACCGGGGAGCTGTTTTTT.

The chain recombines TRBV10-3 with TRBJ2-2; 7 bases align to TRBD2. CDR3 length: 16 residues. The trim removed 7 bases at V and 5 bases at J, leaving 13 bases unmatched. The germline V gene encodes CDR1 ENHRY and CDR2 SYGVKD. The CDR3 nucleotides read TGTGCCATCACGGACCCGACTAGCTATGTTACCGGGGAGCTGTTTTTT. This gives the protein CAITDPTSYVTGELFF.